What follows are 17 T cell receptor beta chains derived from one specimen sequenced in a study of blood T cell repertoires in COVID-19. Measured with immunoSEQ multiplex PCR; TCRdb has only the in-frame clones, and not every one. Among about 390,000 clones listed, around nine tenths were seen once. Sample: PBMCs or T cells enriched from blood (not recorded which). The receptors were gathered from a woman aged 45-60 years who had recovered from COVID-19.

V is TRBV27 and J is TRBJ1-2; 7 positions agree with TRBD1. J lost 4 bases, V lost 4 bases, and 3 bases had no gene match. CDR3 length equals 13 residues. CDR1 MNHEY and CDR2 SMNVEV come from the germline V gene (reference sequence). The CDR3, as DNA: TGTGCCAGCAGTTGGGACAGTTCCTATGGCTACACCTTC. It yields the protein CASSWDSSYGYTF.

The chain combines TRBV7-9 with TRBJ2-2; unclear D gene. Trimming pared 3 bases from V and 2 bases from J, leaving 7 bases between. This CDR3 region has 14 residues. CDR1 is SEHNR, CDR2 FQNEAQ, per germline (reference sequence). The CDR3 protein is CASSFQSNTGELFF. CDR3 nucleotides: TGTGCCAGCAGCTTTCAGTCTAACACCGGGGAGCTGTTTTTT. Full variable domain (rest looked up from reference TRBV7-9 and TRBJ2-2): DTGVSQNPRHKITKRGQNVTFRCDPISEHNRLYWYRQTLGQGPEFLTYFQNEAQLEKSRLLSDRFSAERPKGSFSTLEIQRTEQGDSAMYLCASSFQSNTGELFFGEGSRLTVL.

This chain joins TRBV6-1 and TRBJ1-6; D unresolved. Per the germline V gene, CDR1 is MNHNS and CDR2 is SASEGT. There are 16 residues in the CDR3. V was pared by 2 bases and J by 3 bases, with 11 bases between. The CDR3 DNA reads TGTGCCAGCAGTGAATGGGCACCAGTCTATAATTCACCCCTCCACTTT. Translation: CASSEWAPVYNSPLHF.

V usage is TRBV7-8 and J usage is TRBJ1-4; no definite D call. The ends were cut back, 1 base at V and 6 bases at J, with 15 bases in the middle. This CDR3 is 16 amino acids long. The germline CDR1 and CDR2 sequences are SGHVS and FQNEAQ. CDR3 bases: TGTGCCAGCAGCTTAGTTGGGATCGGGGTAGATGAAAAACTGTTTTTT. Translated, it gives CASSLVGIGVDEKLFF.

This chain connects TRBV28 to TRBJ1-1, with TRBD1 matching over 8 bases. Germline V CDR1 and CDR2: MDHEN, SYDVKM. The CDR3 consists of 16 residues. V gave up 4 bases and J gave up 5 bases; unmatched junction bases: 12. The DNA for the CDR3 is TGTGCCAGCAGTTCTAGCCAGGGGGCCCGGGAAACTGAAGCTTTCTTT. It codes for CASSSSQGARETEAFF.

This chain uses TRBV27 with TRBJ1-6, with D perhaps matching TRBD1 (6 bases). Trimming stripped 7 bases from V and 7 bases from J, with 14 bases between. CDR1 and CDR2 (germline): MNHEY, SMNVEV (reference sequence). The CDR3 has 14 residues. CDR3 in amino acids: CASTRGQLNSPLHF. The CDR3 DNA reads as TGTGCCAGCACCAGAGGACAGTTAAATTCACCCCTCCACTTT.

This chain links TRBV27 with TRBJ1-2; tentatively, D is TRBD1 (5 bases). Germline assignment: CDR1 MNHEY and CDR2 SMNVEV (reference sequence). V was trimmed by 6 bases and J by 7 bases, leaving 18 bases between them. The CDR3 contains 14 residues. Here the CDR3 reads CASRSSGPGFGYTF. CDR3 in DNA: TGTGCCAGCAGGAGCTCAGGGCCGGGTTTTGGCTACACCTTC.

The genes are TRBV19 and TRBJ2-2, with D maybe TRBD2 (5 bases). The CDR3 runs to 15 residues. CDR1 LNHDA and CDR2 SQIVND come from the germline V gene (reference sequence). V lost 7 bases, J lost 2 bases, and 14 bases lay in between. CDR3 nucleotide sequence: TGTGCCAGTACCCGCGAGGGAATCAACACCGGGGAGCTGTTTTTT. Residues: CASTREGINTGELFF. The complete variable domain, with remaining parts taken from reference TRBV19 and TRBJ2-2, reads DGGITQSPKYLFRKEGQNVTLSCEQNLNHDAMYWYRQDPGQGLRLIYYSQIVNDFQKGDIAEGYSVSREKKESFPLTVTSAQKNPTAFYLCASTREGINTGELFFGEGSRLTVL.

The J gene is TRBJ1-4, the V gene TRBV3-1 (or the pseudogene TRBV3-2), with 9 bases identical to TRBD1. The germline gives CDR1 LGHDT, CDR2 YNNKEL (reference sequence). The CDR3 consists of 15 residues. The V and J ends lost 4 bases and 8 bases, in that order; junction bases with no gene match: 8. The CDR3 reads CASSRREDRGEKLFF. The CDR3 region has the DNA TGTGCCAGCAGCCGCAGAGAAGACAGGGGGGAAAAACTGTTTTTT.

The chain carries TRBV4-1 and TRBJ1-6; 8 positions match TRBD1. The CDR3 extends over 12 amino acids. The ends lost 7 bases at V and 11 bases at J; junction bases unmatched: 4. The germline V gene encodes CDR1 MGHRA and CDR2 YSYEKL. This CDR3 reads CASNDRGTPLHF. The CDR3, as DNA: TGCGCCAGCAACGACAGGGGTACACCCCTCCACTTT.

The CDR3 reads CASSQQNDQPQHF. The CDR3 DNA reads TGTGCCAGCAGCCAGCAGAACGATCAGCCCCAGCATTTT. The chain couples TRBV3-1 (or the pseudogene TRBV3-2) to TRBJ1-5, with unresolved D. Trimming pared 3 bases from V and 5 bases from J, leaving 8 bases between. The CDR3 has 13 residues. Germline CDR1 reads LGHDT; CDR2 reads YNNKEL (reference sequence).

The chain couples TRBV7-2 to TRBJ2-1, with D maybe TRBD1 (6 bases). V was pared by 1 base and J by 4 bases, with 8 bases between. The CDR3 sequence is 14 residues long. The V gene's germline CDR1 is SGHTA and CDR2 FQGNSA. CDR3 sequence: CASSLDQGYNEQFF. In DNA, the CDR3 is TGTGCCAGCAGCTTAGATCAGGGGTACAATGAGCAGTTCTTC.

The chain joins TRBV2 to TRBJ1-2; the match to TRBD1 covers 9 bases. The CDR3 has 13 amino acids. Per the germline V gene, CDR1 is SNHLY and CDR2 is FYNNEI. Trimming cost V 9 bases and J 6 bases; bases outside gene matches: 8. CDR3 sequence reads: CASEPTGGHGYTF. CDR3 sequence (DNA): TGTGCCAGTGAACCCACAGGGGGCCATGGCTACACCTTC.

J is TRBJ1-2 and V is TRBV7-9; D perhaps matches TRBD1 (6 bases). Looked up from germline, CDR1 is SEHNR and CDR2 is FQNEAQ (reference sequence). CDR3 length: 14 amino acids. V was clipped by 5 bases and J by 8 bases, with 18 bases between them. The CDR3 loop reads CASSLDLLGGGYTF. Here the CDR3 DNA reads TGTGCCAGCAGCCTAGACCTCCTTGGGGGCGGCTACACCTTC.

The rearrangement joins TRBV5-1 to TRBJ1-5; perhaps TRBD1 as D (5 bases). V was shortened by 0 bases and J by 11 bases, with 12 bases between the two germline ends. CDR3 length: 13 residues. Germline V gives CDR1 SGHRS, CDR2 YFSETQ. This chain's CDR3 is CASSLDSGGAQHF. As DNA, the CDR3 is TGCGCCAGCAGCTTGGACAGCGGGGGAGCCCAGCATTTT. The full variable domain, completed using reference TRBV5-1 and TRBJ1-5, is KAGVTQTPRYLIKTRGQQVTLSCSPISGHRSVSWYQQTPGQGLQFLFEYFSETQRNKGNFPGRFSGRQFSNSRSEMNVSTLELGDSALYLCASSLDSGGAQHFGDGTRLSIL.

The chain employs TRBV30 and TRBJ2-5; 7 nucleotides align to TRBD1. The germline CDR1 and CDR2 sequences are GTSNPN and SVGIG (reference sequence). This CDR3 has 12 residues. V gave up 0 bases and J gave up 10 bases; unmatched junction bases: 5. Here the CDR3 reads CAWSVRQGVQYF. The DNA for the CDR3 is TGTGCCTGGAGTGTACGTCAGGGGGTCCAGTACTTC.

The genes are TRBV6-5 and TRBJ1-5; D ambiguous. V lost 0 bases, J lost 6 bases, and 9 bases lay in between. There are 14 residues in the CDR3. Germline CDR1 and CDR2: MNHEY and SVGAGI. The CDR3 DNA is TGTGCCAGCAGTTACTCGCGGGGATTTCAGCCCCAGCATTTT. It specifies CASSYSRGFQPQHF.